Shown below are 30 T cell receptor beta chains from a single sample sequenced in a study of identical twins. Using its own MiXCR run on the 5' RACE reads, TCRdb lists one record per CDR3 protein. Of about 240,000 distinct CDR3 sequences in the sample, roughly a tenth were seen once. Sample: memory T cells sorted from blood. Source of these receptors: a man over 45 in good health.

The chain carries TRBV11-1 and TRBJ1-1; D possibly corresponds to TRBD1 (5 bases). This CDR3 comprises 18 residues. Trimming took 5 bases from V and 6 from J, leaving 28 bases between them. Germline lookup yields CDR1 SGHAT and CDR2 FQDESV (reference sequence). CDR3: CASSTTSTRGRADPEAFF. The CDR3 region has the DNA TGTGCCAGCAGCACTACTTCTACCCGGGGCAGGGCGGACCCTGAAGCTTTCTTT.

Only a few counts were recorded for this clonotype. CDR3 DNA sequence: TGCAGTGCTAGAGATCTGGGGACTTGGGGGGATGGCTACACCTTC. Its protein product is CSARDLGTWGDGYTF. The chain couples TRBV20-1 to TRBJ1-2, with TRBD1 as a possible D gene (5 bases). Trimming pared 0 bases from V and 6 bases from J, leaving 17 bases between. This CDR3 contains 15 residues. Looked up from germline, CDR1 is DFQATT and CDR2 is SNEGSKA (reference sequence).

The table lists this clonotype with many counts. The rearrangement links TRBV27 to TRBJ2-1; D not certain. This CDR3 contains 13 residues. CDR1 MNHEY and CDR2 SMNVEV come from the germline V gene (reference sequence). The germline V and J ends were trimmed by 7 bases and 8 bases, with 15 bases remaining between them. CDR3: CASKLWQDDEQFF. CDR3 nucleotides: TGTGCCAGCAAACTGTGGCAAGACGATGAGCAGTTCTTC.

J is TRBJ2-7 and V is TRBV20-1, with 7 bases that match TRBD2. Germline-derived CDR1 and CDR2 are DFQATT and SNEGSKA (reference sequence). The CDR3 consists of 11 residues. V lost 6 bases, J lost 4 bases, and 3 bases stayed unmatched. CDR3 sequence (DNA): TGCAGTGCGAGGCGGGGGTACGAGCAGTACTTC. Its translation: CSARRGYEQYF.

This clonotype was counted many times. The J gene is TRBJ2-7, the V gene TRBV15; the match to TRBD1 covers 8 bases. V was pared by 3 bases and J by 4 bases, with 5 bases of the junction left unmatched. CDR3 length: 14 amino acids. Germline CDR1 LNHNV, CDR2 YYDKDF (reference sequence). In DNA, the CDR3 is TGTGCCACCAGCAGCGACAGGGGTGTGTACGAGCAGTACTTC. It specifies CATSSDRGVYEQYF.

Ten or more counts support this clonotype. J is TRBJ2-6 and V is TRBV5-4, with D possibly called TRBD1 or TRBD2 (5 bases each). This CDR3 is 15 amino acids long. The germline V and J ends were trimmed by 0 bases and 2 bases, with 6 bases remaining between them. Germline V lookup: CDR1 SGHNT, CDR2 YYREEE (reference sequence). The CDR3 spells CASSLGGAGANVLTF. CDR3 nucleotide sequence: TGTGCCAGCAGCTTGGGAGGGGCTGGGGCCAACGTCCTGACTTTC.

The chain joins TRBV7-2 to TRBJ1-5, with D perhaps matching TRBD1 (5 bases). The CDR3 covers 12 residues. V was trimmed by 5 bases and J by 10 bases, leaving 12 bases between them. Germline CDR1 is SGHTA and CDR2 is FQGNSA. DNA for the CDR3: TGTGCCAGCAGCCTCCCGGGGGGACCCCAGCATTTT. Translation: CASSLPGGPQHF.

The V and J genes are TRBV6-1 and TRBJ2-1, with 15 nucleotides matching TRBD2. The CDR3 is 14 residues long. V trimming: 7 bases; J trimming: 8 bases; junction bases outside the gene matches: 3. CDR1 and CDR2 (germline): MNHNS, SASEGT. In nucleotides, the CDR3 is TGTGCCAGCAAAGGACTAGCGGGAGGGTATGAGCAGTTCTTC. Its protein is CASKGLAGGYEQFF.

This clonotype occurred many times. The rearrangement joins TRBV7-9 to TRBJ1-3; unclear D gene. This CDR3 region has 14 residues. Germline-derived CDR1 and CDR2 are SEHNR and FQNEAQ (reference sequence). V lost 2 bases, J lost 4 bases, and 9 bases lay in between. The DNA for the CDR3 is TGTGCCAGCAGCTTACAGGTCGGCGGAAACACCATATATTTT. Residues: CASSLQVGGNTIYF. The full variable domain, its missing parts supplied by reference TRBV7-9 and TRBJ1-3, is DTGVSQNPRHKITKRGQNVTFRCDPISEHNRLYWYRQTLGQGPEFLTYFQNEAQLEKSRLLSDRFSAERPKGSFSTLEIQRTEQGDSAMYLCASSLQVGGNTIYFGEGSWLTVV.

With regard to this clonotype: A single base separates this from a much larger clone, so it may be a read error. The chain combines TRBV28 with TRBJ1-1; no definite D call. This CDR3 has 11 amino acids. Germline lookup yields CDR1 MDHEN and CDR2 SYDVKM. The CDR3 region is CATQSNSEAFF. CDR3 bases: TGTGCCACCCAGTCGAACTCTGAAGCTTTCTTT.

This clonotype was recorded at least ten times. The chain joins TRBV5-1 to TRBJ2-7; D not resolved. The V gene's germline CDR1 is SGHRS and CDR2 YFSETQ. The V end lost 0 bases, the J end lost 1 base, and 8 bases lay between the germline ends. There are 14 residues in the CDR3. The CDR3 sequence: CASSLDPESYEQYF. CDR3 nucleotide sequence: TGCGCCAGCAGCTTGGACCCCGAATCCTACGAGCAGTACTTC.

As to this clonotype: Germline is not matched at one junction end, which may reflect a read error. The chain combines TRBV6-2 or TRBV6-3 with TRBJ1-5, with D possibly TRBD1 on 5 matching bases. The CDR3 is 15 residues long. Looked up from germline, CDR1 is MNHEY and CDR2 is SVGEGT. CDR3 sequence: CASSYGGGGNQPEHF. The CDR3 bases are TGTGCCAGCAGTTACGGGGGGGGTGGCAATCAGCCCGAGCATTTT.

The sample holds many counts of this clonotype. The V and J genes are TRBV3-1 and TRBJ2-5; 8 positions agree with TRBD2. J was trimmed by 5 bases and V by 6 bases; bases with no gene match: 5. In germline, CDR1 is LGHDT, CDR2 YNNKEL (reference sequence). CDR3 length: 13 residues. CDR3: CASSRTSWETQYF. The CDR3 DNA sequence: TGTGCCAGCAGTCGGACTAGCTGGGAGACCCAGTACTTC.

The CDR3 sequence is CASSLVTYSGNTIYF. The CDR3 DNA is TGTGCCAGCAGCTTAGTGACTTACTCTGGAAACACCATATATTTT. V gene TRBV7-2 combines with J gene TRBJ1-3; D gene unclear. Germline-derived CDR1 and CDR2 are SGHTA and FQGNSA. Trimming removed 1 base from V and 0 bases from J, with 7 bases in between. The CDR3 is made up of 15 amino acids.

The genes are TRBV20-1 and TRBJ2-7; TRBD1 agrees at 7 bases. Germline CDR1 reads DFQATT; CDR2 reads SNEGSKA (reference sequence). Trimming took 2 bases from V and 2 from J; bases not matched to a gene: 6. CDR3 length equals 14 residues. CDR3 nucleotide sequence: TGCAGTGCTAGAATGACAGGGCGAACCTACGAGCAGTACTTC. Translation gives CSARMTGRTYEQYF.

This clonotype was observed a few times. The chain couples TRBV29-1 to TRBJ1-2; 9 bases agree with TRBD1. The germline V gene has CDR1 SQVTM and CDR2 ANQGSEA. This CDR3 has 21 amino acids. With V trimmed by 7 bases and J by 3 bases, 30 bases remained unmatched. The CDR3 spells CSAGGLRKGGQGRVGDYGYTF. In DNA, the CDR3 is TGCAGCGCAGGGGGGCTCCGAAAAGGTGGACAGGGGAGAGTAGGGGACTATGGCTACACCTTC.

CDR3 loop: CASNSPGLAGVWGTDTQYF. The CDR3 nucleotides are TGTGCCAGCAACTCGCCGGGACTAGCGGGAGTTTGGGGCACAGATACGCAGTATTTT. This rearrangement joins TRBV11-1 to TRBJ2-3, with 14 bases identical to TRBD2. With V trimmed by 7 bases and J by 1 base, 13 bases remained unmatched. CDR3 length equals 19 residues. Germline V CDR1 and CDR2: SGHAT, FQDESV (reference sequence).

This chain uses TRBV6-1 with TRBJ2-2; TRBD2 agrees at 9 bases. Trimming removed 3 bases from V and 6 bases from J; junction bases left unmatched: 5. The CDR3 loop spans 15 amino acids. The germline CDR1 and CDR2 sequences are MNHNS and SASEGT. Written as DNA, the CDR3 is TGTGCCAGCAGTGAGGCTCAGCGGGAGGCCGGGGAGCTGTTTTTT. This gives the protein CASSEAQREAGELFF.

This clonotype was counted ten times or more. The chain uses TRBV3-1 and TRBJ2-3, with a possible D match to TRBD2 (6 bases). The CDR3 sequence is 16 residues long. The V end lost 2 bases, the J end lost 6 bases, and 18 bases lay between the germline ends. The germline V gene encodes CDR1 LGHDT and CDR2 YNNKEL (reference sequence). CDR3 amino acids: CASSQPGLLNSDTQYF. The CDR3 DNA follows: TGTGCCAGCAGCCAACCGGGACTCCTCAATTCGGATACGCAGTATTTT.

The V call is TRBV4-1, the J call TRBJ2-3; no clear D. CDR1 MGHRA and CDR2 YSYEKL come from the germline V gene. V lost 2 bases, J lost 2 bases, and 11 bases lay in between. The CDR3 contains 15 residues. CDR3 DNA sequence: TGCGCCAGCAGCCAAACCGACGGATACACAGATACGCAGTATTTT. It codes for CASSQTDGYTDTQYF.

A few counts support this clonotype. V is TRBV20-1 and J is TRBJ2-2; the D gene is possibly TRBD2 (7 bases). V lost 6 bases and J 11 bases, leaving 19 bases between the germline ends. Germline assignment: CDR1 DFQATT and CDR2 SNEGSKA (reference sequence). CDR3 length: 13 amino acids. The CDR3 DNA follows: TGCAGTGCACCTGGTCCGGGGGGCACCGAGCTGTTTTTT. Protein sequence: CSAPGPGGTELFF.

This clonotype has just a few counts. This chain uses TRBV4-3 with TRBJ1-6; no firm D call. Between the trimmed V and J ends, which lost 1 base and 8 bases, there was a span of 9 bases. Germline V gene data show CDR1 as LGHNA and CDR2 as YSLEER. The CDR3 sequence is 14 residues long. CDR3 residues: CASSQGFLDSPLHF. In DNA, the CDR3 is TGCGCCAGCAGCCAAGGATTCTTGGATTCACCCCTCCACTTT.

Worth noting for this clonotype: A much larger clone sits a single nucleotide away, making a read error possible. The chain uses TRBV3-1 and TRBJ2-3, with no clear D. Germline V CDR1 and CDR2: LGHDT, YNNKEL (reference sequence). V was cut by 1 base and J by 5 bases, with 13 bases left in between. This CDR3 spans 15 amino acids. DNA of the CDR3: TGTGCCAGCAGCCAAGGGCCTAGTACAAGAGATACGCAGTATTTT. Translating gives CASSQGPSTRDTQYF.

This clonotype was counted ten times or more. The V and J genes are TRBV5-4 and TRBJ2-2; the D is unclear. V was cut by 3 bases and J by 3 bases, with 9 bases left in between. Germline lookup yields CDR1 SGHNT and CDR2 YYREEE (reference sequence). The CDR3 has 14 amino acids. DNA of the CDR3: TGTGCCAGCAGCTCCTCGTCCCACACCGGGGAGCTGTTTTTT. Amino acid sequence: CASSSSSHTGELFF.

The rearrangement joins TRBV7-8 to TRBJ1-1, with a weak D call TRBD1 (5 bases). Trimming removed 1 base at V and 5 bases at J, with 20 bases between. Germline V gene data show CDR1 as SGHVS and CDR2 as FQNEAQ. The CDR3 loop spans 17 amino acids. DNA for the CDR3: TGTGCCAGCAGCTTAGTACGGCAGGGAGATTTGCGGACTGAAGCTTTCTTT. Translated: CASSLVRQGDLRTEAFF.

At least ten counts were recorded for this clonotype. The gene calls are TRBV6-6 and TRBJ2-7, with no clear D. The CDR3 contains 13 residues. Per germline, CDR1 MNHNY and CDR2 SVGAGI (reference sequence). V lost 5 bases and J 2 bases, leaving 10 bases between the germline ends. The CDR3 DNA follows: TGTGCCAGCAGTAGAATAAATCCCTACGAGCAGTACTTC. Amino acid sequence: CASSRINPYEQYF.

The chain joins TRBV14 to TRBJ2-2; possible D gene TRBD1, 5 bases. V was trimmed by 1 base and J by 4 bases, leaving 13 bases between them. The CDR3 has 16 amino acids. Germline CDR1 SGHDN, CDR2 FVKESK. CDR3 DNA: TGTGCCAGCAGCCAAGGAGTCGGACACCGCACCGGGGAGCTGTTTTTT. Amino acids: CASSQGVGHRTGELFF.

In this sample, this clonotype turned up many times. This chain joins TRBV3-1 and TRBJ1-2; D might be TRBD1 (6 bases). V was trimmed by 5 bases and J by 2 bases, leaving 9 bases between them. Germline loops: CDR1 LGHDT, CDR2 YNNKEL (reference sequence). This CDR3 has 13 amino acids. The CDR3 protein is CASSFDRNYGYTF. The CDR3 DNA reads as TGTGCCAGCAGCTTTGACAGGAACTATGGCTACACCTTC.

Only a few counts were recorded for this clonotype. This chain connects TRBV27 to TRBJ1-2; TRBD1 is a possible D gene (5 bases). Germline V gives CDR1 MNHEY, CDR2 SMNVEV (reference sequence). There are 15 residues in the CDR3. Deletions cut 8 bases from V and 4 bases from J, with 20 bases between. The CDR3 protein is CASGFKGAGGYGYTF. CDR3 sequence (DNA): TGTGCCAGCGGATTTAAAGGGGCGGGTGGCTATGGCTACACCTTC.

This clonotype was recorded at least ten times. The chain links TRBV29-1 to TRBJ2-5, with TRBD2 as a possible D gene (7 bases). The germline gives CDR1 SQVTM, CDR2 ANQGSEA. The CDR3 has 12 amino acids. V was shortened by 7 bases and J by 7 bases, with 16 bases between the two germline ends. The CDR3 region is CSGYREGRTQYF. CDR3 coding DNA: TGCAGCGGGTACAGGGAGGGTCGGACCCAGTACTTC.